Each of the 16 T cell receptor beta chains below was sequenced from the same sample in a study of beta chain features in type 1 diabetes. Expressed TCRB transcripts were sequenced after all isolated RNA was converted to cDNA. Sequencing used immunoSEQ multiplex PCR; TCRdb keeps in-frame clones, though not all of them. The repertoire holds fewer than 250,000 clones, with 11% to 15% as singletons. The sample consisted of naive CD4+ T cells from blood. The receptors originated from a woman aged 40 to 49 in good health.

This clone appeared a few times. The CDR3 here is CASGLSAGEQFF. CDR3 DNA sequence: TGTGCTAGTGGTTTATCTGCAGGTGAGCAGTTCTTC. V gene TRBV12-5 combines with J gene TRBJ2-1; D ambiguous. CDR1 and CDR2 (germline): LGHNT, FRNRAP. The CDR3 is 12 residues long. Between the trimmed V and J ends, which lost 3 bases and 9 bases, there was a span of 9 bases.

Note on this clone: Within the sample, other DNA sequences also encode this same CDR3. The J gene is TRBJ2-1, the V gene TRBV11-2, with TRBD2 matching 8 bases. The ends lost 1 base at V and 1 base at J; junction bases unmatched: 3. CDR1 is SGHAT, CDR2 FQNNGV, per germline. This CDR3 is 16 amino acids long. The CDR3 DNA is TGTGCCAGCAGCTTAGCGGGGGGGCGGTCCTACAATGAGCAGTTCTTC. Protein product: CASSLAGGRSYNEQFF. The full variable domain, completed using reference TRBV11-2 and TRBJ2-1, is EAGVAQSPRYKIIEKRQSVAFWCNPISGHATLYWYQQILGQGPKLLIQFQNNGVVDDSQLPKDRFSAERLKGVDSTLKIQPAKLEDSAVYLCASSLAGGRSYNEQFFGPGTRLTVL.

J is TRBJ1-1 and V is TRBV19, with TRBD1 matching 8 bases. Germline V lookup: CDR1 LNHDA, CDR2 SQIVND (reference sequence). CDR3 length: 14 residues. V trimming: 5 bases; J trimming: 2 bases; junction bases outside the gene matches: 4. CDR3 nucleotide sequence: TGTGCCAGTAGTTACAGGGGGAGAAACACTGAAGCTTTCTTT. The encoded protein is CASSYRGRNTEAFF.

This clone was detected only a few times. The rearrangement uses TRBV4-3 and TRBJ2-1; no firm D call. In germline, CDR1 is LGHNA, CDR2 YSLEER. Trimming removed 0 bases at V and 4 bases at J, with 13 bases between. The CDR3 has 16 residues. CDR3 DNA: TGCGCCAGCAGCCAAGATTTTAGGCTAGATTACAATGAGCAGTTCTTC. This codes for CASSQDFRLDYNEQFF.

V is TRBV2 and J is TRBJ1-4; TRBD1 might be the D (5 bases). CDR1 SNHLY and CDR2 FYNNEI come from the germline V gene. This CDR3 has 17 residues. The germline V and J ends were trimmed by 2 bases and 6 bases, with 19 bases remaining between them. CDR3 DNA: TGTGCCAGCAGTGAATTCAGGGTGGTGGCAGAGGATGAAAAACTGTTTTTT. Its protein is CASSEFRVVAEDEKLFF.

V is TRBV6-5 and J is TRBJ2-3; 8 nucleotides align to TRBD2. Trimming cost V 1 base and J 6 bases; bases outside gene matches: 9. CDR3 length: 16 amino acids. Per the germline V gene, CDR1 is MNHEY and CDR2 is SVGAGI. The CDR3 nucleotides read TGTGCCAGCAGTTACTTGGGTAGCGGGGCCCGGGATACGCAGTATTTT. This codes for CASSYLGSGARDTQYF.

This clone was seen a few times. The CDR3 protein is CASTRDRTTDTQYF. DNA for the CDR3: TGCGCCAGCACGCGGGACAGGACCACAGATACGCAGTATTTT. The chain has TRBV5-1 and TRBJ2-3, with 8 bases fitting TRBD1. Germline values: CDR1 SGHRS, CDR2 YFSETQ. This CDR3 has 14 amino acids. Germline trimming cut 6 bases from V and 2 bases from J; bases unmatched to any gene: 5. The full variable domain, completed using reference TRBV5-1 and TRBJ2-3, is KAGVTQTPRYLIKTRGQQVTLSCSPISGHRSVSWYQQTPGQGLQFLFEYFSETQRNKGNFPGRFSGRQFSNSRSEMNVSTLELGDSALYLCASTRDRTTDTQYFGPGTRLTVL.

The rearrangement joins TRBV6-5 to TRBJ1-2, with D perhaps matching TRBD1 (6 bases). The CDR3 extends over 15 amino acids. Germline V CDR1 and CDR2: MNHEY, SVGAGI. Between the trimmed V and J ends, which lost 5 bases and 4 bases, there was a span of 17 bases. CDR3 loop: CASSRKWDTGYGYTF. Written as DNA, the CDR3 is TGTGCCAGCAGTCGAAAGTGGGACACGGGCTATGGCTACACCTTC.

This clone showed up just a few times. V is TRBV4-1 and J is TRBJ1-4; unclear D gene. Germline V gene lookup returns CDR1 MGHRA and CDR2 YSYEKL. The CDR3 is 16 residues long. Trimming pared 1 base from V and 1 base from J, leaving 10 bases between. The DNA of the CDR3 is TGCGCCAGCAGCCAAGGAGGCGGGTTAACTAATGAAAAACTGTTTTTT. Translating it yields CASSQGGGLTNEKLFF.

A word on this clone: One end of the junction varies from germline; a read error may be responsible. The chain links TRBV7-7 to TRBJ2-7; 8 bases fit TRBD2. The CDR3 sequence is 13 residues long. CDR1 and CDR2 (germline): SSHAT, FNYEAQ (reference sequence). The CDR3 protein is CASSLSGSYEQYF. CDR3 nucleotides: TGTGCTAGCAGCTTAAGCGGGAGCTACGAGCAGTACTTC.

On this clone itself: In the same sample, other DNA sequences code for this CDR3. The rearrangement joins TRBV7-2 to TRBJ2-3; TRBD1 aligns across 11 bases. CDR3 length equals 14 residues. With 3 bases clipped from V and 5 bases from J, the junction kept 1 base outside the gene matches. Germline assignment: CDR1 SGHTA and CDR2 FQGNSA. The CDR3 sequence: CASSLDRGRDTQYF. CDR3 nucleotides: TGTGCCAGCAGCTTGGACAGGGGGCGAGATACGCAGTATTTT.

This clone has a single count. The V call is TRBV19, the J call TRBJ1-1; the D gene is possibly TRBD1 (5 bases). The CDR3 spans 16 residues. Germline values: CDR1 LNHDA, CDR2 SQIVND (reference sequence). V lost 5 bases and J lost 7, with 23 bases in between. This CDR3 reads CASSANRRGPPFEAFF. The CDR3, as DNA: TGTGCCAGTAGTGCTAACAGGAGGGGTCCACCTTTTGAAGCTTTCTTT.

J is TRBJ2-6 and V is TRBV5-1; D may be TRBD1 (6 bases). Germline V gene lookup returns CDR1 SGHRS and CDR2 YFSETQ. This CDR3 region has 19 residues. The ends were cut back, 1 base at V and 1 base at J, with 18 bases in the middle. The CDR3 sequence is CASSLTLDRLVSGANVLTF. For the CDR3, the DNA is TGCGCCAGCAGCTTGACCTTAGACAGGCTTGTATCTGGGGCCAACGTCCTGACTTTC.

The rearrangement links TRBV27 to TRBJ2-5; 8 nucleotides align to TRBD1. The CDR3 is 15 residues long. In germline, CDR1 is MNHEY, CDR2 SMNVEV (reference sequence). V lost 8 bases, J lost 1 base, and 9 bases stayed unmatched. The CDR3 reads CASQGRTGTQETQYF. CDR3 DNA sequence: TGTGCCAGCCAAGGAAGGACAGGGACCCAAGAGACCCAGTACTTC.

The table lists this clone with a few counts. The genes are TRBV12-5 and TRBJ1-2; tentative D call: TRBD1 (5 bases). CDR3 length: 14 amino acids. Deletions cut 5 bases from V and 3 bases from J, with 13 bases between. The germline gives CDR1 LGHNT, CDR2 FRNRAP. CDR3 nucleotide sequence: TGTGCTAGTGGTCTGAAACAGGCCCACTATGGCTACACCTTC. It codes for CASGLKQAHYGYTF. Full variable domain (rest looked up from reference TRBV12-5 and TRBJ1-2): DARVTQTPRHKVTEMGQEVTMRCQPILGHNTVFWYRQTMMQGLELLAYFRNRAPLDDSGMPKDRFSAEMPDATLATLKIQPSEPRDSAVYFCASGLKQAHYGYTFGSGTRLTVV.

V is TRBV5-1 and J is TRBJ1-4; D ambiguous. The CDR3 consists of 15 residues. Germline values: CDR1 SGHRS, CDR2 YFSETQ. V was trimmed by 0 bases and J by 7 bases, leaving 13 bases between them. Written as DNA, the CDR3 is TGCGCCAGCAGCTTGGGGAGCGGACCCGGTGAAAAACTGTTTTTT. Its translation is CASSLGSGPGEKLFF.